This T cell receptor beta chain appears in the sequencing data of a study of T cells in Graves' hyperthyroidism and ophthalmopathy. RNA transcripts gave rise to amplified TCR beta CDR3 regions. Researchers ran a first-round RT-PCR on the TCR CDR3 using the HTBI primer set. MiXCR was run by TCRdb on the multiplex PCR reads, yielding one entry per CDR3 protein. This sample has about 380,000 distinct CDR3 sequences, with more than 11% found just once. No ophthalmopathy progression within 18 months constituted stable Graves' hyperthyroidism. Used for diagnoses were clinical symptoms, serum thyroxine and TRAb, thyroid ultrasound and orbital computed tomography. Germline V lookup: CDR1 SGHTA, CDR2 FQGNSA. The germline V and J ends were trimmed by 5 bases and 0 bases, with 11 bases remaining between them. The CDR3 has 15 residues. This clonotype was seen many times. Its antigen remains unknown. Study-level results: Most clonotypes expanded in the thyroid (above 0.001) were also present in blood.

The TCR sequence derives from a woman aged 55-69 years with Graves' hyperthyroidism. Sequenced: blood. V is TRBV7-2 and J is TRBJ1-3, with D unclear. The CDR3 DNA reads as TGTGCCAGCAGCATCGGCCCGACCTCTGGAAACACCATATATTTT. Its translation is CASSIGPTSGNTIYF. Using reference TRBV7-2 and TRBJ1-3 for the parts outside the CDR3, the full variable domain is GAGVSQSPSNKVTEKGKDVELRCDPISGHTALYWYRQSLGQGLEFLIYFQGNSAPDKSGLPSDRFSAERTGGSVSTLTIQRTQQEDSAVYLCASSIGPTSGNTIYFGEGSWLTVV.